This T cell receptor (beta chain) comes out of a study of radiation and T cells in renal cell carcinoma. Broader study findings: Top tumor clonotypes rose in blood 2 weeks post-radiation, then contracted.

Time point described: blood 4 weeks post-SBRT, at nephrectomy. The treatment here: 15 Gy SBRT to primary tumor, nephrectomy 4 weeks later. Nephrectomy followed 15 Gy stereotactic body radiation by 4 weeks. TCRdb's copy holds only in-frame clones and misses some; the assay was immunoSEQ multiplex PCR. This table holds over 90,000 clones, roughly 82% found once. To note about this clone: The antigen remains unidentified.

The CDR3 is 15 residues long. Germline CDR1 and CDR2: MNHEY and SMNVEV (reference sequence). The germline V and J ends were trimmed by 4 bases and 5 bases, with 15 bases remaining between them. The chain couples TRBV27 to TRBJ2-1; a possible D gene is TRBD1 (5 bases). The sample here was blood, taken from a patient whose treatment included radiotherapy and nephrectomy. The TCR originated in a man between 60 and 75 years old with renal cell carcinoma. In DNA form, the CDR3 reads TGTGCCAGCAGTTGGGGTGGGGCAGGGAACAATGAGCAGTTCTTC. Its protein product is CASSWGGAGNNEQFF.